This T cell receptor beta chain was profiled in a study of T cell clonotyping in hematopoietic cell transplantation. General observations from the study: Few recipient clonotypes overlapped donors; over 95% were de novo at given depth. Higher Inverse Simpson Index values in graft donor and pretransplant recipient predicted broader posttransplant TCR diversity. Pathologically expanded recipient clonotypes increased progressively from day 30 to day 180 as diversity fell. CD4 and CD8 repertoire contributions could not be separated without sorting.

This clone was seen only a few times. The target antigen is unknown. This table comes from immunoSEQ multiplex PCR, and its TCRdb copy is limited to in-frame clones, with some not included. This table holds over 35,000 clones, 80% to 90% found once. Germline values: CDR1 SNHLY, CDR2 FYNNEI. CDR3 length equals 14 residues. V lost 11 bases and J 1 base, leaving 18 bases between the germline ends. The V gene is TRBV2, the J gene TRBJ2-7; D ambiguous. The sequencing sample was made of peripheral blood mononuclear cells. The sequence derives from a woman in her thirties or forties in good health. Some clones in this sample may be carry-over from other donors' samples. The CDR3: CAGQEAQTSYEQYF. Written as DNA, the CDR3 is TGTGCCGGCCAAGAGGCCCAAACGTCCTACGAGCAGTACTTC.